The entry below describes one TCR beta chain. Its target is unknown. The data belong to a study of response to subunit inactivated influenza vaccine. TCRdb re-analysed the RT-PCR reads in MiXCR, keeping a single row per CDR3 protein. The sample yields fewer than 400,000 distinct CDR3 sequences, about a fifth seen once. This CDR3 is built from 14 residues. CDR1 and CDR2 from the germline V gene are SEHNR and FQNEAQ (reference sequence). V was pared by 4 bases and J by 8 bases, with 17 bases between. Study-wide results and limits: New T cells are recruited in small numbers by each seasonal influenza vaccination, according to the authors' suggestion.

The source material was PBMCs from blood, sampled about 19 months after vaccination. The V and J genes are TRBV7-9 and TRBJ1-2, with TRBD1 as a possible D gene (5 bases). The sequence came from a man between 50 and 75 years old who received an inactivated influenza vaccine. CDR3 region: CASSSSGTPPGYTF. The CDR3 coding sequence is TGTGCCAGCAGCTCCTCCGGGACGCCCCCGGGCTACACCTTC.